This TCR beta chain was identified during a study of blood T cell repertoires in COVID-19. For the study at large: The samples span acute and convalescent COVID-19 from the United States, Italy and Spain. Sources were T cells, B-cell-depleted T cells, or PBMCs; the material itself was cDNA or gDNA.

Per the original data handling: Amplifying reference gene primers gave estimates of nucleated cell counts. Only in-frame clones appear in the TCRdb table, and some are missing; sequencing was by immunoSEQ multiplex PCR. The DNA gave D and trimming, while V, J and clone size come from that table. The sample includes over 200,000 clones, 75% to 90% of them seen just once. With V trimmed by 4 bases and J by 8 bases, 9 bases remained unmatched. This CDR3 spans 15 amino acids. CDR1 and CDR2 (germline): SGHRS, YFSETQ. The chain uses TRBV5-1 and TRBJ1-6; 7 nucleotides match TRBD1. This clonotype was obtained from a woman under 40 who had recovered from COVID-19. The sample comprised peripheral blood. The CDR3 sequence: CASSLDRVQDSPLHF. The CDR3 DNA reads TGCGCCAGCAGCCTTGACAGGGTCCAGGATTCACCCCTCCACTTT.